The sequence of this T cell receptor beta chain was determined in a study of shared clonotypes between healthy human individuals. Study results and limitations: In having few donors, the study represented limited genetic and exposure-history diversity.

The study used 85 million or so PBMCs per unsorted sample for genomic DNA. Comment on this clone: The antigen is undetermined.

The CDR3 runs to 15 residues. The J segment lost 5 bases and the V segment lost 4 bases, leaving 10 bases of the junction unmatched. CDR1 and CDR2 (germline): SGHRS, YFSETQ. It was 300 ng DNA, around 30,000 T cell genomes, that went into each replicate PCR of unsorted PBMC. Sequencing on ten immunoSEQ deep assay plates was performed for unsorted PBMC DNA. Clones were read by immunoSEQ multiplex PCR, and TCRdb kept only the in-frame ones, dropping some. The sample shows about 480,000 clones, approximately 79% of them seen only once. Sequences were obtained from PBMCs. This receptor was identified in a woman aged 40 to 50 in good health. Some clones in this sample may be carry-over from other donors' samples. V and J are TRBV5-1 and TRBJ2-5; TRBD2 matches 8 bases. The CDR3 DNA follows: TGCGCCAGCAGCGTGACGGGAGGGCCTGTGGAGACCCAGTACTTC. Its protein product is CASSVTGGPVETQYF. Filled out from reference TRBV5-1 and TRBJ2-5, the complete variable domain reads KAGVTQTPRYLIKTRGQQVTLSCSPISGHRSVSWYQQTPGQGLQFLFEYFSETQRNKGNFPGRFSGRQFSNSRSEMNVSTLELGDSALYLCASSVTGGPVETQYFGPGTRLLVL.